The present entry profiles one T cell receptor beta chain with its context. Its target is unknown. The sample belongs to a study of cytomegalovirus exposure and HLA in healthy donors. The study's findings and limits: Subsequent analysis found a tendency for first-cohort TCR clusters to co-occur within the 100 to 150 validation repertoires. According to the study, around 150 TCR beta chains were cytomegalovirus-associated.

V shed 5 bases and J shed 4 bases, with 18 bases lying between them. This CDR3 contains 15 residues. Assay: immunoSEQ multiplex PCR; the TCRdb copy retains only in-frame clones and omits some. The sample has fewer than 130,000 clones, approximately 90% seen once. This chain links TRBV6-7 with TRBJ2-7, with D perhaps TRBD2 (5 bases). Being an ORF, TRBV6-7 has a function that is uncertain. The receptor comes from a woman aged 18 to 35 in good health and CMV-seronegative. Sequencing was carried out using PBMCs. The CDR3 DNA reads TGTGCCAGCAGTGACGGCCGTGGGCGGGTTTACGAGCAGTACTTC. Translation: CASSDGRGRVYEQYF.